This TCR beta chain was sequenced in a study of T cell responses to AZD1222 COVID-19 vaccine. Study findings and constraints: Donor demographics were predominantly white British with a female majority; clonal diversity may be underestimated. The reported proportion of spike-specific TCRs targeting unmutated variant regions was nearly half.

Libraries were prepared by immunoSEQ multiplex PCR; TCRdb keeps only in-frame clonotypes and omits some of them. The sample lists some 140,000 clones, 80% to 95% occurring once. After removal of 5 bases from V and 10 bases from J, the junction contained 6 bases not matched to a gene. The CDR3 runs to 14 residues. Germline lookup yields CDR1 SNHLY and CDR2 FYNNEI. Note on this clone: Its antigen is currently unknown.

The origin of this receptor is an adult who received the AZD1222 COVID-19 vaccine. The sequences come from peripheral blood, collected 28 days after the second AZD1222 dose. V is TRBV2 and J is TRBJ1-6; the match to TRBD1 covers 9 bases. In nucleotides, the CDR3 is TGTGCCAGCAGTTTACAGGGGGCCGACTCACCCCTCCACTTT. It is translated as CASSLQGADSPLHF.